What follows describes a single T cell receptor (beta chain). These data originate in a study of shared clonotypes between healthy human individuals. This table comes from immunoSEQ multiplex PCR, and its TCRdb copy is limited to in-frame clones, with some not included. The sample carries 190,000 or so clones, 65% to 70% recorded once. This CDR3 is built from 15 residues. Germline V gene lookup returns CDR1 MDHEN and CDR2 SYDVKM. J lost 3 bases, V lost 2 bases, and 5 bases had no gene match. This sequence was found in a man aged 30 to 39 in good health. The chain is built from TRBV28 and TRBJ2-7; TRBD1 matches 9 bases. The material sequenced was memory CD4+ T cells sorted from blood. The subset: CD45RA-negative fraction. Here the CDR3 DNA reads TGTGCCAGCAGTTTAATAGGACAGGGGCGCTACGAGCAGTACTTC. Its protein is CASSLIGQGRYEQYF.